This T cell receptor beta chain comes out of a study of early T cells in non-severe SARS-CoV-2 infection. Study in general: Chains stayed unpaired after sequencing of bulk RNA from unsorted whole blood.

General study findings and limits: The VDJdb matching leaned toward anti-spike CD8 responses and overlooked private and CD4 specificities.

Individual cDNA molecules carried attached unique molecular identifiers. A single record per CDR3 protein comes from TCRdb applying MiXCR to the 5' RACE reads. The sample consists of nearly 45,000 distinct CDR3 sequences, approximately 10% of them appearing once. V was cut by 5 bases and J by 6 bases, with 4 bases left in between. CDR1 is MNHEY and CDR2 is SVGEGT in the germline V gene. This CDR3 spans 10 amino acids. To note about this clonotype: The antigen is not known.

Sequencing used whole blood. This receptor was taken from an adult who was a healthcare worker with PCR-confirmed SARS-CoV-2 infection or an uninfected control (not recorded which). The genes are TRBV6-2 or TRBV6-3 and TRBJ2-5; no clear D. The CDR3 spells CASSEKTQYF. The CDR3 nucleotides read TGTGCCAGCAGTGAAAAGACCCAGTACTTC.